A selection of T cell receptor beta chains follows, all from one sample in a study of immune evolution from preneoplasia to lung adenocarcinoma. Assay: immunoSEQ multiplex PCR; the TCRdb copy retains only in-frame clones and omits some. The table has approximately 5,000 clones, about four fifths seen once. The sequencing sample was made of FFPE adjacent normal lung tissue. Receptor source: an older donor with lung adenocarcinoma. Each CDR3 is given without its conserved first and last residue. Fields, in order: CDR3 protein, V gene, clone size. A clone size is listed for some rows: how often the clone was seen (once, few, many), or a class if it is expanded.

ASGGYYNEQF | TRBV7-9 | NA
ASSPEVADTQY | TRBV18 | NA
ASSPAGTYYGYT | TRBV25-1 | NA
ASSLVLLGRDGYT | TRBV5-5 | NA
ASSQEWGYYGYT | TRBV4-3 | NA
ASSRDYRGHTEAF | TRBV6-5 | NA
AIRGAGDAYEQY | TRBV10-3 | NA
ASSDRYRQETQY | TRBV2 | once
ASSEYRMGYNSPLH | TRBV2 | once
ASSLEGIQPQH | TRBV7-8 | NA
ASSIGGSNQPQH | TRBV19 | NA
ASSVDGGRAETDTQY | TRBV9 | NA
ASRTGTGGSYEQY | TRBV28 | NA
ASSHDRVGRGEQF | TRBV5-1 | few
ASSPGRYNEQF | TRBV6-6 | NA
ASSPTGPGPETQY | TRBV19 | NA
ASSSEHTGELF | TRBV18 | NA
ASSRRTSGSANQETQY | TRBV19 | NA
ASSGGGLAGELYEQY | TRBV5-1 | NA
ASSPISGSYNEQF | TRBV7-3 | NA
ASSSIRQGGETQY | TRBV5-4 | NA
AWRPRLTSGILYEQY | TRBV30 | NA
ASRGRTEAF | TRBV7-9 | NA
ASSLGLAESTDTQY | TRBV7-2 | NA
ASSLDKFPSYEQY | TRBV11-2 | NA
ASRGQGYEQY | TRBV28 | NA
ARSSVEGTEAF | TRBV5-3 | NA
ASSGGGTVYEQY | TRBV2 | once